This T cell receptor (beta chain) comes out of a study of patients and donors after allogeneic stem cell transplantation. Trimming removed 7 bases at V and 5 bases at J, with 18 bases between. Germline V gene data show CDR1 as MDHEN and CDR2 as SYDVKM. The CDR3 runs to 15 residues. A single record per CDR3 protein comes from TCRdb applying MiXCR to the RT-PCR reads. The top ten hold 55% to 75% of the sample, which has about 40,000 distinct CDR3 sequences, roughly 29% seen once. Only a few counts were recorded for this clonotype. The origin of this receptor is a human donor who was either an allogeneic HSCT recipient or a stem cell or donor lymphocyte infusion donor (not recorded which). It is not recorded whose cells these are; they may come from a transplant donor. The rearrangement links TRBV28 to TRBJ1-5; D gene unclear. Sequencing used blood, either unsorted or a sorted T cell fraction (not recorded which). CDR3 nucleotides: TGTGCCAGCACTACTACGGGCAGGATTTATCAGCCCCAGCATTTT. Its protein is CASTTTGRIYQPQHF. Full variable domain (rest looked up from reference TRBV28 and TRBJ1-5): DVKVTQSSRYLVKRTGEKVFLECVQDMDHENMFWYRQDPGLGLRLIYFSYDVKMKEKGDIPEGYSVSREKKERFSLILESASTNQTSMYLCASTTTGRIYQPQHFGDGTRLSIL.